Listed below are T cell receptor beta chains from one sample, sequenced in a study of cytomegalovirus exposure and HLA in healthy donors. The repertoire was sequenced with immunoSEQ multiplex PCR; TCRdb's copy has only in-frame clones and lacks some. The repertoire holds 150,000 to 250,000 clones, with over 65% as singletons. The material sequenced was PBMCs. The receptors shown here come from a boy aged 2 to 10 in good health and CMV-seronegative. CDR3s include the opening cysteine and the closing phenylalanine or tryptophan. D genes are given only for firm matches. The size of a clone is reported for some rows only, either as once, few or many, or as a class for expanded clones.

d_call	clone_size	j_call	v_call	cdr3_aa	cdr3_nt
.	.	TRBJ1-6	TRBV4-3	CASSLIDSSPLHF	TGCGCCAGCAGCCTCATCGATAGTTCACCCCTCCACTTT
.	.	TRBJ1-1	TRBV5-4	CATQGLTNTEAFF	TGTGCCACCCAGGGACTGACGAACACTGAAGCTTTCTTT
.	.	TRBJ2-4	TRBV9	CASSVDGGQGNIQYF	TGTGCCAGCAGCGTAGATGGAGGGCAAGGAAACATTCAGTACTTC
.	.	TRBJ1-6	TRBV12-1	CASSFAPGQGASPLHF	TGTGCCAGCAGCTTTGCGCCGGGACAGGGGGCTTCACCCCTCCACTTT
.	.	TRBJ2-7	TRBV19	CASSRRGSSYEQYF	TGTGCCAGTAGTAGGCGGGGTTCTTCCTACGAGCAGTACTTC
TRBD2	.	TRBJ2-5	TRBV7-2	CASSSVRLAGVGTQYF	TGTGCCAGCAGCTCCGTTAGACTAGCGGGGGTGGGGACCCAGTACTTC
.	.	TRBJ1-2	TRBV6-5	CASSYPRQGGYGYTF	TGTGCCAGCAGTTACCCTCGGCAGGGAGGCTATGGCTACACCTTC
.	.	TRBJ2-1	TRBV20-1	CSASRGEQFF	TGCAGTGCTTCTAGGGGTGAGCAGTTCTTC
.	.	TRBJ1-1	TRBV7-9	CASSPSGGPEAFF	TGTGCCAGCAGCCCTTCGGGGGGCCCTGAAGCTTTCTTT
.	.	TRBJ1-2	TRBV11-2	CASSLGGSFYYGYTF	TGTGCCAGCAGCTTAGGAGGGTCTTTTTACTATGGCTACACCTTC
.	.	TRBJ2-5	TRBV11-2	CASGTREGRGARQETQYF	TGTGCCAGCGGCACCCGTGAGGGCCGGGGTGCAAGGCAAGAGACCCAGTACTTC
.	.	TRBJ2-6	TRBV4-3	CASSQEGVSGANVLTF	TGCGCCAGCAGCCAAGAAGGAGTTTCTGGGGCCAACGTCCTGACTTTC
.	.	TRBJ1-4	TRBV6-1	CASRAAEKLFF	TGTGCCAGCAGGGCGGCCGAAAAACTGTTTTTT
.	.	TRBJ1-5	TRBV5-6	CASSRRGGFDQPQHF	TGTGCCAGCAGCCGCAGGGGAGGGTTCGACCAGCCCCAGCATTTT
.	.	TRBJ1-3	TRBV6-4	CASSTGLSSGNTIYF	TGTGCCAGCAGTACAGGCCTGAGCTCTGGAAACACCATATATTTT
TRBD1	.	TRBJ1-4	TRBV29-1	CSVAGQTNEKLFF	TGCAGCGTTGCGGGACAGACAAATGAAAAACTGTTTTTT
.	.	TRBJ2-2	TRBV7-8	CASSLVGGDAIVGELFF	TGTGCCAGCAGCTTAGTTGGAGGAGACGCTATCGTCGGGGAGCTGTTTTTT
.	few	TRBJ1-5	TRBV6-6	CASRLDIEGQPQHF	TGTGCCAGCAGACTCGACATTGAGGGTCAGCCCCAGCATTTT
.	.	TRBJ2-5	TRBV5-4	CASSSRQYQETQYF	TGTGCCAGCAGCTCTAGACAGTACCAAGAGACCCAGTACTTC
.	.	TRBJ1-1	TRBV2	CASRVGGTFF	TGTGCCAGCAGGGTGGGCGGGACTTTCTTT
.	.	TRBJ1-5	TRBV7-6	CASSLIDQPQHF	TGTGCCAGCAGCTTAATAGATCAGCCCCAGCATTTT
TRBD1	once	TRBJ1-1	TRBV6-5	CASSVGQGNTEAFF	TGTGCCAGCAGTGTGGGACAGGGAAACACTGAAGCTTTCTTT
.	.	TRBJ1-2	TRBV13	CASSLLADGYTF	TGTGCCAGCAGCTTATTAGCGGATGGCTACACCTTC
.	few	TRBJ1-1	TRBV5-1	CASSLDAGRDTEAFF	TGCGCCAGCAGCTTGGACGCGGGCCGAGACACTGAAGCTTTCTTT
.	once	TRBJ2-7	TRBV6-5	CASSYSIGRGNYEQYF	TGTGCCAGCAGTTACTCGATCGGCCGGGGGAACTACGAGCAGTACTTC
TRBD2	.	TRBJ2-1	TRBV5-8	CASRSGGAYNEQFF	TGTGCCAGCCGGAGCGGGGGGGCCTACAATGAGCAGTTCTTC
TRBD1	.	TRBJ1-3	TRBV5-4	CASSLTRTGGRGNTIYF	TGTGCCAGCAGCTTGACAAGGACAGGGGGCAGGGGAAACACCATATATTTT
.	.	TRBJ2-5	TRBV18	CASSPVAERETQYF	TGTGCCAGCTCACCCGTGGCGGAGAGGGAGACCCAGTACTTC
TRBD2	.	TRBJ2-1	TRBV6-5	CASSSLGRGVNEQFF	TGTGCCAGCAGCTCCTTAGGGCGGGGGGTCAATGAGCAGTTCTTC